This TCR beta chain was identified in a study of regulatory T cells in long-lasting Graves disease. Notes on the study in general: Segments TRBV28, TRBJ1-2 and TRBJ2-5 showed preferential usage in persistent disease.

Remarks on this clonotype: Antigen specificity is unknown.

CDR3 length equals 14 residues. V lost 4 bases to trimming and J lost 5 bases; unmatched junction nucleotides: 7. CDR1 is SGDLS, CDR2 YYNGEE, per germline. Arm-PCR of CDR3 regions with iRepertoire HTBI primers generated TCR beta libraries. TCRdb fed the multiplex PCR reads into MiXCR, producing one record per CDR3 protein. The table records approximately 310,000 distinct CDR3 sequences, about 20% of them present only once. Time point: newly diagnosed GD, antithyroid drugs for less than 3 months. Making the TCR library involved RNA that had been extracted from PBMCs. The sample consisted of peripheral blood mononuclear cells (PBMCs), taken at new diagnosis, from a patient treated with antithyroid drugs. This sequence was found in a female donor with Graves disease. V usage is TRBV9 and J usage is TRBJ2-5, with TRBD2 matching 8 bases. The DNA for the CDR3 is TGTGCCAGCAGCTCCATAGCGGGAAGGGAGACCCAGTACTTC. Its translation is CASSSIAGRETQYF.